Below, 9 T cell receptor beta chains from the same sample are listed, as sequenced in a study of shared clonotypes between healthy human individuals. Using immunoSEQ multiplex PCR, the repertoire was profiled, and TCRdb retains in-frame clones only, with some absent. The data hold 640,000 or so clones, with roughly 78% observed a single time. Sequencing was carried out using memory CD4+ T cells sorted from blood. Indicated subset: CD45RA-negative fraction. All receptors derive from a woman aged 25 to 39 in good health.

This chain uses TRBV5-1 with TRBJ1-3; D ambiguous. CDR1 and CDR2 from the germline V gene are SGHRS and YFSETQ. V gave up 4 bases and J gave up 0 bases, with 11 bases separating them. This CDR3 spans 15 amino acids. The CDR3 here is CASSTGWSSGNTIYF. The CDR3 DNA sequence: TGCGCCAGCAGCACGGGCTGGAGCTCTGGAAACACCATATATTTT.

J is TRBJ1-3 and V is TRBV21-1. TRBV21-1 is flagged as a pseudogene. CDR3 length: 15 amino acids. As DNA, the CDR3 is TGTGCCAGCAGCAAAGAGGGGCCGCGGGTCCCCACCATATATTTT. It codes for CASSKEGPRVPTIYF.

This chain connects TRBV29-1 to TRBJ1-4; D remains unclear. Germline lookup yields CDR1 SQVTM and CDR2 ANQGSEA. Trimming pared 5 bases from V and 6 bases from J, leaving 4 bases between. CDR3 length: 10 residues. The CDR3 is CSVKDEKLFF. The CDR3 bases are TGCAGCGTTAAGGATGAAAAACTGTTTTTT. The full variable domain, its missing parts supplied by reference TRBV29-1 and TRBJ1-4, is SAVISQKPSRDICQRGTSLTIQCQVDSQVTMMFWYRQQPGQSLTLIATANQGSEATYESGFVIDKFPISRPNLTFSTLTVSNMSPEDSSIYLCSVKDEKLFFGSGTQLSVL.

V gene TRBV7-9 combines with J gene TRBJ1-1; a weak D match, TRBD1 (5 bases). The CDR3 sequence is 16 residues long. Between the trimmed V and J ends, which lost 5 bases and 3 bases, there was a span of 19 bases. Germline V gene data show CDR1 as SEHNR and CDR2 as FQNEAQ (reference sequence). CDR3 sequence (DNA): TGTGCCAGCAGCCCCTCTCCGGGGCCCCCAGACACTGAAGCTTTCTTT. Protein: CASSPSPGPPDTEAFF.

In nucleotides, the CDR3 is TGCGCCAGCAGCCCGGGACAGCAATACAATGAGCAGTTCTTC. This codes for CASSPGQQYNEQFF. V usage is TRBV5-1 and J usage is TRBJ2-1; TRBD1 matches at 7 bases. The germline CDR1 and CDR2 sequences are SGHRS and YFSETQ. The V and J ends lost 4 bases and 4 bases, in that order; junction bases with no gene match: 5. The CDR3 length is 14 residues.

This clone was observed a handful of times. Additional DNA sequences in this sample encode the identical CDR3. The rearrangement uses TRBV28 and TRBJ1-2; D is uncertain. V lost 4 bases and J 4 bases, leaving 13 bases between the germline ends. The CDR3 spans 14 residues. CDR1 is MDHEN, CDR2 SYDVKM, per germline. The CDR3 loop reads CASSSPGRIYGYTF. As DNA, the CDR3 is TGTGCCAGCAGTTCACCGGGGAGAATCTATGGCTACACCTTC.

The count of this clone is one. DNA for the CDR3: TGTGCCAGCAGCTTAGGAGACTGGAATGAAAAACTGTTTTTT. Translating it yields CASSLGDWNEKLFF. This chain connects TRBV7-9 to TRBJ1-4; D remains unclear. V shed 1 base and J shed 5 bases, with 8 bases lying between them. The CDR3 is made up of 14 amino acids. Germline-derived CDR1 and CDR2 are SEHNR and FQNEAQ (reference sequence).

The rearrangement uses TRBV27 and TRBJ1-5, with 12 bases identical to TRBD1. The CDR3 contains 16 residues. Germline V gene data show CDR1 as MNHEY and CDR2 as SMNVEV (reference sequence). The J segment lost 3 bases and the V segment lost 4 bases, leaving 4 bases of the junction unmatched. The CDR3 bases are TGTGCCAGCAGTTACGGGACAGGGGGCGTCAATCAGCCCCAGCATTTT. Translation gives CASSYGTGGVNQPQHF.

The chain combines TRBV14 with TRBJ2-3, with D possibly being TRBD2 (6 bases). The V end was cut by 3 bases, the J end by 2 bases, with 15 bases between. The germline V gene has CDR1 SGHDN and CDR2 FVKESK. This CDR3 has 16 residues. This chain's CDR3 is CASSQGGGVNTDTQYF. As DNA, the CDR3 is TGTGCCAGCAGCCAGGGAGGAGGGGTGAACACAGATACGCAGTATTTT.